This record concerns one T cell receptor (beta chain) sequence. One junction end disagrees with the germline gene, perhaps due to a read error. The data derive from a study of T cell changes during pregnancy in multiple sclerosis. The CDR3 spans 14 residues. Germline lookup yields CDR1 LNHDA and CDR2 SQIVND (reference sequence). Here immunoSEQ multiplex PCR was the method, and the copy in TCRdb shows in-frame clones only, minus some. In the table there are around 69,000 clones, around 94% of which are singletons. This specimen consisted of peripheral blood, obtained in the third trimester of pregnancy. The rearrangement links TRBV19 to TRBJ1-2; 7 bases align to TRBD1. The clonotype was recovered from a female donor in good health, enrolled as a control in a pregnancy study. In DNA, the CDR3 is TGTGCCAGTAGTATAGACGCGTACAGGGGACCCCCCTCATTT. It yields the protein CASSIDAYRGPPSF. Combining the CDR3 with reference TRBV19 and TRBJ1-2 gives the whole variable domain DGGITQSPKYLFRKEGQNVTLSCEQNLNHDAMYWYRQDPGQGLRLIYYSQIVNDFQKGDIAEGYSVSREKKESFPLTVTSAQKNPTAFYLCASSIDAYRGPPSFGSGTRLTVV.